One and the same sample provided the 9 T cell receptor beta chains below, sequenced in a study of Tregs in tolerant kidney transplant recipients. This table comes from immunoSEQ multiplex PCR, and its TCRdb copy is limited to in-frame clones, with some not included. The sample lists some 65,000 clones, 84% occurring once. The specimen sequenced was CD4+ T cells from blood. Receptors originate from a human donor in good health.

The V call is TRBV7-2, the J call TRBJ2-5; D uncertain. There are 13 residues in the CDR3. The V end was cut by 1 base, the J end by 3 bases, with 6 bases between. Germline loops: CDR1 SGHTA, CDR2 FQGNSA. The CDR3 sequence is CASSLGGEETQYF. CDR3 nucleotides: TGTGCCAGCAGCTTAGGCGGAGAAGAGACCCAGTACTTC. The full variable domain, with the rest looked up from reference TRBV7-2 and TRBJ2-5, is GAGVSQSPSNKVTEKGKDVELRCDPISGHTALYWYRQSLGQGLEFLIYFQGNSAPDKSGLPSDRFSAERTGGSVSTLTIQRTQQEDSAVYLCASSLGGEETQYFGPGTRLLVL.

The chain recombines TRBV4-3 with TRBJ1-4, with D perhaps matching TRBD1 (5 bases). Germline CDR1 and CDR2: LGHNA and YSLEER. The CDR3 length is 14 residues. Between the trimmed V and J ends, which lost 0 bases and 10 bases, there was a span of 12 bases. The CDR3 spells CASSQEVGQGKLFF. Written as DNA, the CDR3 is TGCGCCAGCAGCCAAGAAGTAGGACAAGGAAAACTGTTTTTT.

The chain carries TRBV6-5 and TRBJ1-5; possible D gene TRBD1, 5 bases. Germline V CDR1 and CDR2: MNHEY, SVGAGI. CDR3 size: 14 residues. Trimming cost V 7 bases and J 0 bases, with 10 bases left between them. The CDR3 DNA reads as TGTGCCAGCAAAACTGGGGGTAGCAATCAGCCCCAGCATTTT. Residues: CASKTGGSNQPQHF.

This sequence joins TRBV9 and TRBJ2-5; TRBD1 aligns across 7 bases. J lost 1 base, V lost 0 bases, and 6 bases had no gene match. CDR3 length: 16 amino acids. From germline, CDR1 is SGDLS and CDR2 YYNGEE. The CDR3 DNA is TGTGCCAGCAGCGTAGGGCAGGGACAGAGCCAAGAGACCCAGTACTTC. Protein product: CASSVGQGQSQETQYF.

This clone was found once. J is TRBJ1-4 and V is TRBV5-4; TRBD1 might be the D (6 bases). Trimming took 3 bases from V and 8 from J, leaving 14 bases between them. Germline V CDR1 and CDR2: SGHNT, YYREEE (reference sequence). This CDR3 is built from 14 residues. This chain's CDR3 is CASSSGTSQEKLFF. The CDR3, as DNA: TGTGCCAGCAGCTCCGGGACAAGCCAGGAAAAACTGTTTTTT.

The chain combines TRBV19 with TRBJ1-2, with D tentatively TRBD1 (5 bases). CDR3 size: 16 residues. Germline lookup yields CDR1 LNHDA and CDR2 SQIVND (reference sequence). V was pared by 6 bases and J by 4 bases, with 21 bases between. The CDR3 loop is CASRVGGPGTVYGYTF. The DNA of the CDR3 is TGTGCCAGTAGGGTCGGAGGCCCAGGGACTGTCTATGGCTACACCTTC.

The V and J genes are TRBV6-6 and TRBJ2-5; D may be TRBD2 (6 bases). The CDR3 contains 14 residues. Germline loops: CDR1 MNHNY, CDR2 SVGAGI (reference sequence). The V end lost 0 bases, the J end lost 2 bases, and 7 bases lay between the germline ends. Here the CDR3 DNA reads TGTGCCAGCAGTTACTCGACTAGGCAAGAGACCCAGTACTTC. Translated, it gives CASSYSTRQETQYF.

This clone was picked up a small number of times. The chain is built from TRBV19 and TRBJ2-7, with D perhaps TRBD2 (6 bases). The V gene lost 5 bases and the J gene lost 0 bases, with 14 bases spanning the gap. Germline V gene data show CDR1 as LNHDA and CDR2 as SQIVND (reference sequence). The CDR3 has 15 amino acids. The CDR3 reads CASSVGDSSSYEQYF. The CDR3, as DNA: TGTGCCAGTAGTGTGGGGGACTCAAGCTCCTACGAGCAGTACTTC.

This chain links TRBV6-5 with TRBJ2-7; 9 positions agree with TRBD1. This CDR3 region has 13 residues. V lost 4 bases to trimming and J lost 4 bases; unmatched junction nucleotides: 2. The germline CDR1 and CDR2 sequences are MNHEY and SVGAGI. CDR3 protein: CASSSTGGYEQYF. The CDR3 coding sequence is TGTGCCAGCAGTTCGACAGGGGGTTACGAGCAGTACTTC.